This T cell receptor (beta chain) was found in a study of CD8 T cells in Susac syndrome. The study sequenced TCR beta in blood CD8+ and CD4+ T cells. It was negative isolation that provided the CD8+ and CD4+ T cells, whereas TEMRA cells were enriched by FACS. An amount of RNA that ranged from roughly 0.45 to 1 ug was reverse transcribed with random hexamers. Amplification of TCR beta CDR3 across 54 Vbeta and 13 Jbeta was performed with immunoSEQ multiplex PCR. TCRdb called the immunoSEQ multiplex PCR reads again in MiXCR, with one record for every CDR3 protein. Of about 160,000 distinct CDR3 sequences detected, just over 90% appear once; the ten largest clones hold around 0.087%. Germline V gene lookup returns CDR1 MNHEY and CDR2 SMNVEV (reference sequence). The CDR3 contains 16 residues. V was shortened by 8 bases and J by 0 bases, with 17 bases between the two germline ends.

V usage is TRBV27 and J usage is TRBJ1-3, with D unclear. The specimen was CD4+ T cells from PBMCs. This TCR was sampled from a human donor in good health. The CDR3 DNA reads TGTGCCAGCGGAACCGGACGCCAGCCCTCTGGAAACACCATATATTTT. Translation gives CASGTGRQPSGNTIYF.